This T cell receptor beta chain was documented in a study of beta chain features in type 1 diabetes. The study's findings and limits: Type 1 diabetes patients had VDJ junctions that carried fewer insertions and more deletions. Among patients with Type 1 diabetes, TCRB CDR3s were moderately but significantly shorter in every one of the four CD4+ subsets. There was a possibility that cDNA sequencing over-represented cells with high TCR expression.

With respect to this clone: Its antigen is not identified.

Every isolated RNA sample was fully reverse transcribed, so sequencing captured expressed TCRB transcripts. Assay used: immunoSEQ multiplex PCR; TCRdb lists only in-frame clones, some missing. The top ten clones hold more than 0.1% of a sample with over 600,000 clones, around 12% of them seen once. The CDR3 runs 13 residues. V shed 0 bases and J shed 3 bases, with 5 bases lying between them. Germline V lookup: CDR1 LNHDA, CDR2 SQIVND (reference sequence). The clonotype was recovered from a man aged 25 to 40 with type 1 diabetes. The V and J genes are TRBV19 and TRBJ1-1; no reliable D call. The sequenced sample consisted of naive CD4+ T cells from blood. The CDR3 sequence is CASSIEKDTEAFF. In nucleotides, the CDR3 is TGTGCCAGTAGTATAGAAAAGGACACTGAAGCTTTCTTT.